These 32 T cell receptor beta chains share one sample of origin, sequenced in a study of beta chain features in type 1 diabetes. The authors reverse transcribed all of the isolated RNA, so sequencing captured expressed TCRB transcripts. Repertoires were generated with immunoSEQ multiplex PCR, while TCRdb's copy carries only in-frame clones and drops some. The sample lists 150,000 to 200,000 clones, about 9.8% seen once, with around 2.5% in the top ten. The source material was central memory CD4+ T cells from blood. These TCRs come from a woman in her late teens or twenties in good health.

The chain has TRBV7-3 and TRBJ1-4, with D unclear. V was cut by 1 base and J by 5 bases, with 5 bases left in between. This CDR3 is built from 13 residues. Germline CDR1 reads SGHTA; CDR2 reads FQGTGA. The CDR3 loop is CASSLSPNEKLFF. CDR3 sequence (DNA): TGTGCCAGCAGCTTAAGTCCGAATGAAAAACTGTTTTTT.

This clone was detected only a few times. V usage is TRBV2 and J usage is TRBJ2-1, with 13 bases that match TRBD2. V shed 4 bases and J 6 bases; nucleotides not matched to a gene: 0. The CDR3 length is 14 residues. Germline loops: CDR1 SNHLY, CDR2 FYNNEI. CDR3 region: CASSGLAGGNEQFF. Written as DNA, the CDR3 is TGTGCCAGCAGTGGACTAGCGGGGGGCAATGAGCAGTTCTTC.

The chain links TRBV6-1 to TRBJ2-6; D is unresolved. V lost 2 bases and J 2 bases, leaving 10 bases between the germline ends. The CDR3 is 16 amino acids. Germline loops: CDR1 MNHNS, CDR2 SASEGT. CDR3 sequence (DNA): TGTGCCAGCAGTGAAAGAACCAGAACTGGGGCCAACGTCCTGACTTTC. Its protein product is CASSERTRTGANVLTF.

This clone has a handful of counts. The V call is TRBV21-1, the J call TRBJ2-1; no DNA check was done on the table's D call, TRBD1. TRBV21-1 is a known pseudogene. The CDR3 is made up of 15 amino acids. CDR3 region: CASSKKWAANNEQFF. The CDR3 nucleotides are TGTGCCAGCAGCAAAAAATGGGCAGCCAACAATGAGCAGTTCTTC.

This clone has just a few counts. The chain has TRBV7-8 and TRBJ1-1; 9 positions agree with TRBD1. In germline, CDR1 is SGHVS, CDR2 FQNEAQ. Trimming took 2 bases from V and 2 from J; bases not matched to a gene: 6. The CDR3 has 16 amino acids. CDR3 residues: CASSLSGTGINTEAFF. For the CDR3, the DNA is TGTGCCAGCAGCTTAAGTGGGACAGGGATTAACACTGAAGCTTTCTTT.

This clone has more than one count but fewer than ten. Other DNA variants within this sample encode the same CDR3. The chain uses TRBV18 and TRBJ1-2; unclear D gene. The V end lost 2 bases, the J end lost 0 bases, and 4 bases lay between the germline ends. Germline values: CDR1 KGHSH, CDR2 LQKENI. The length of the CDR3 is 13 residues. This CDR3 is CASSPTANYGYTF. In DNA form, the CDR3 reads TGTGCCAGCTCACCAACGGCTAACTATGGCTACACCTTC.

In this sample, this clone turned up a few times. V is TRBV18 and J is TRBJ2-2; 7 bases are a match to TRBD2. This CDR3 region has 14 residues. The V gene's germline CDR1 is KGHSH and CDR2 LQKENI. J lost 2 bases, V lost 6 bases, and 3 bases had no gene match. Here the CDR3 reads CASSPGLNTGELFF. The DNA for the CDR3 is TGTGCCAGCTCGCCGGGACTAAACACCGGGGAGCTGTTTTTT. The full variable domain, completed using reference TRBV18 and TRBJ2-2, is NAGVMQNPRHLVRRRGQEARLRCSPMKGHSHVYWYRQLPEEGLKFMVYLQKENIIDESGMPKERFSAEFPKEGPSILRIQQVVRGDSAAYFCASSPGLNTGELFFGEGSRLTVL.

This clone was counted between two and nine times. CDR3: CASSLAVSNTEAFF. In nucleotides, the CDR3 is TGCGCCAGCAGCTTGGCGGTCTCGAACACTGAAGCTTTCTTT. This rearrangement joins TRBV5-1 to TRBJ1-1, with D hard to call. The V and J ends lost 0 bases and 1 base respectively, with 7 bases between them. Germline V gives CDR1 SGHRS, CDR2 YFSETQ. CDR3 length: 14 amino acids.

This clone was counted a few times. CDR3 DNA sequence: TGTGCCAGCAGCGTAGGACGAGGACTAGTCGGTGAGACCCAGTACTTC. Translated, it gives CASSVGRGLVGETQYF. This chain uses TRBV9 with TRBJ2-5; 7 positions agree with TRBD2. The V gene end was trimmed by 0 bases and the J gene end by 5 bases; junction bases not matched to a gene: 10. CDR3 size: 16 residues. From germline, CDR1 is SGDLS and CDR2 YYNGEE.

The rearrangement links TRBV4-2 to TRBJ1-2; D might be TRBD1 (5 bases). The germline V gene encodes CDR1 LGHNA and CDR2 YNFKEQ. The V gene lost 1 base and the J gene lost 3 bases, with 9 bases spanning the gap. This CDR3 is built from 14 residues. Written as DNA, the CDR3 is TGTGCCAGCAGCCAAGTCGGGGGTGACTATGGCTACACCTTC. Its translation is CASSQVGGDYGYTF.

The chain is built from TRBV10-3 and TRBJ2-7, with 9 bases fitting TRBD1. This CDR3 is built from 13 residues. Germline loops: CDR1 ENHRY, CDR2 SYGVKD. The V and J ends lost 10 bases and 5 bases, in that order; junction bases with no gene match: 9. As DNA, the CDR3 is TGTGCCACAATGGGACAGGGTGTGGACGAGCAGTACTTC. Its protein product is CATMGQGVDEQYF.

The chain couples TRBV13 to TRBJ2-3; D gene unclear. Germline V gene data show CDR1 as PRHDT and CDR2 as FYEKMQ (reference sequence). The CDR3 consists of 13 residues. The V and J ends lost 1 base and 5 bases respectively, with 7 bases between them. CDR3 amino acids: CASSLVPKDTQYF. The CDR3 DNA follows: TGTGCCAGCAGCTTAGTTCCCAAAGATACGCAGTATTTT.

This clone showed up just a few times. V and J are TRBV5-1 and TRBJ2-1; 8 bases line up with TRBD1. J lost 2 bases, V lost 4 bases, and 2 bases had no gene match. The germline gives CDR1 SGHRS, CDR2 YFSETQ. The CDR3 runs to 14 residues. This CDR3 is CASSGQGTYNEQFF. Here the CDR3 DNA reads TGCGCCAGCAGCGGACAGGGAACCTACAATGAGCAGTTCTTC.

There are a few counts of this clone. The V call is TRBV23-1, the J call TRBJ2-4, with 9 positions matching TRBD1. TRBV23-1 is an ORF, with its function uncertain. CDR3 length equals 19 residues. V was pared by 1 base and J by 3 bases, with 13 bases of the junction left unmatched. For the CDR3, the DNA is TGCGCCAGCAGTCAATTCACCGGGACAGGGATTCGCTTCAAAAACATTCAGTACTTC. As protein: CASSQFTGTGIRFKNIQYF.

In DNA, the CDR3 is TGTGCCAGTCGGAGAAGCGGTCGGTACGAGCAGTACTTC. It codes for CASRRSGRYEQYF. The J gene is TRBJ2-7, the V gene TRBV6-5, with a possible D match to TRBD2 (5 bases). Trimming removed 9 bases from V and 4 bases from J, with 16 bases in between. CDR1 and CDR2 (germline): MNHEY, SVGAGI. The CDR3 extends over 13 amino acids.

As DNA, the CDR3 is TGTGCCAGCAGCTTAAGGACAGGGGATGAGCAGTTCTTC. Protein: CASSLRTGDEQFF. The chain joins TRBV7-2 to TRBJ2-1; 9 nucleotides match TRBD1. Trimming removed 2 bases from V and 8 bases from J; junction bases left unmatched: 1. CDR3 length equals 13 residues. The germline CDR1 and CDR2 sequences are SGHTA and FQGNSA.

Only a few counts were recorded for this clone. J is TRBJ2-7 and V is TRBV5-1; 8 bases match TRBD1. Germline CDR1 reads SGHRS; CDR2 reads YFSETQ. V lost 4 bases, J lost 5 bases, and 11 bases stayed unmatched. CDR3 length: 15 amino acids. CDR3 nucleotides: TGCGCCAGCAGCGCCTCAGGGGGCGTATCGGACGAGCAGTACTTC. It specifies CASSASGGVSDEQYF.

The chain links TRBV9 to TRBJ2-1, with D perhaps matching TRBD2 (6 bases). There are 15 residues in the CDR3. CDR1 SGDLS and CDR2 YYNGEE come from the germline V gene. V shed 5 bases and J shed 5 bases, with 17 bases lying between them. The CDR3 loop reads CASSLRIPGDNEQFF. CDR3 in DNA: TGTGCCAGCAGTCTTCGGATCCCGGGGGACAATGAGCAGTTCTTC.

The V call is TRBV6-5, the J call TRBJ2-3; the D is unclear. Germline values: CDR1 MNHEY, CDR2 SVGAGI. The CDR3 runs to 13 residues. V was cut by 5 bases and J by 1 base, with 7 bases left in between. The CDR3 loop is CASSARGTDTQYF. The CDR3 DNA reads TGTGCCAGCAGTGCGAGAGGCACAGATACGCAGTATTTT.

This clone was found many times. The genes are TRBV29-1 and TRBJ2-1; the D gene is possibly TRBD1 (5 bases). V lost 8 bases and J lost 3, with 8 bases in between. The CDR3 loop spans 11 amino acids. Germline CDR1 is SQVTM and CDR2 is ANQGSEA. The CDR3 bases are TGCAGCACGGACAACTACAATGAGCAGTTCTTC. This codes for CSTDNYNEQFF.

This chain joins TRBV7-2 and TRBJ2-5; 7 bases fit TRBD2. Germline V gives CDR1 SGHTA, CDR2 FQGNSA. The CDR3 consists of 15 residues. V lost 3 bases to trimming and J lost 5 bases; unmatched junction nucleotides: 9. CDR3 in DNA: TGTGCCAGCAGCTTGGTAGCGGGTGAGGTGGAGACCCAGTACTTC. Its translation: CASSLVAGEVETQYF.

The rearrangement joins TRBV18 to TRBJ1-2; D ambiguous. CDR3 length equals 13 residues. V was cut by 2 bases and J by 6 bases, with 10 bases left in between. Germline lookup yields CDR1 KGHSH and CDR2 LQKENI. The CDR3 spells CASSPGQTDGYTF. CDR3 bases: TGTGCCAGCTCACCAGGGCAGACGGATGGCTACACCTTC.

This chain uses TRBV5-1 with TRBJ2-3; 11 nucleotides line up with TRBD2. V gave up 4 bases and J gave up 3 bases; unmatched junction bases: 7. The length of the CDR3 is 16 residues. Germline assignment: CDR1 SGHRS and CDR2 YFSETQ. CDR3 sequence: CASSAGTSGGTDTQYF. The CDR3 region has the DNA TGCGCCAGCAGCGCCGGGACTAGCGGAGGGACAGATACGCAGTATTTT.

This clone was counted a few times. The CDR3 region is CASSLMISGKNEQYF. The CDR3 DNA sequence: TGCGCCAGCAGCTTGATGATTAGCGGGAAGAACGAGCAGTACTTC. This chain joins TRBV5-1 and TRBJ2-7; 8 nucleotides line up with TRBD2. Germline V gene sequence: CDR1 SGHRS, CDR2 YFSETQ. The CDR3 runs to 15 residues. Trimming took 1 base from V and 5 from J; bases not matched to a gene: 8. The complete variable domain, with remaining parts taken from reference TRBV5-1 and TRBJ2-7, reads KAGVTQTPRYLIKTRGQQVTLSCSPISGHRSVSWYQQTPGQGLQFLFEYFSETQRNKGNFPGRFSGRQFSNSRSEMNVSTLELGDSALYLCASSLMISGKNEQYFGPGTRLTVT.

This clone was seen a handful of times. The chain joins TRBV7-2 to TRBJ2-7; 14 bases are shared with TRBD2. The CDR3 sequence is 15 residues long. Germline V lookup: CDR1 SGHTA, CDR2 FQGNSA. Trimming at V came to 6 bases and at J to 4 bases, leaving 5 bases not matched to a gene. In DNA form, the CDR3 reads TGTGCCAGCAGACCGGGACTAGCGGGGGCTTACGAGCAGTACTTC. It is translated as CASRPGLAGAYEQYF. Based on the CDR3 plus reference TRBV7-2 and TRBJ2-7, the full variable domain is GAGVSQSPSNKVTEKGKDVELRCDPISGHTALYWYRQSLGQGLEFLIYFQGNSAPDKSGLPSDRFSAERTGGSVSTLTIQRTQQEDSAVYLCASRPGLAGAYEQYFGPGTRLTVT.

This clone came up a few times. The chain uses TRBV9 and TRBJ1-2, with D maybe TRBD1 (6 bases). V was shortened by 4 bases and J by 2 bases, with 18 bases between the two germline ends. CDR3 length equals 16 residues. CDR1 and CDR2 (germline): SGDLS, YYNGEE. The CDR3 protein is CASSRTTLDRNYGYTF. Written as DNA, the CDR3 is TGTGCCAGCAGCCGAACTACCCTAGACAGGAACTATGGCTACACCTTC.

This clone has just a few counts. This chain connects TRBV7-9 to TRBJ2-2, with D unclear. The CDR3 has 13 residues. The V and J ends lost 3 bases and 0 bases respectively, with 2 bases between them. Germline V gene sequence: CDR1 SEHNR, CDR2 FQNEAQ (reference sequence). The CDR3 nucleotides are TGTGCCAGCAGCTTCTCGAACACCGGGGAGCTGTTTTTT. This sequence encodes CASSFSNTGELFF.

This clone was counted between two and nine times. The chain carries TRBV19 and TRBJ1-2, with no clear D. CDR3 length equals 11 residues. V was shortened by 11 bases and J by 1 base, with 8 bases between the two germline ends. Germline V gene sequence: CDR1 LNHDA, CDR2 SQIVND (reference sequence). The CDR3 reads CASRNNYGYTF. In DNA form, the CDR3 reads TGTGCCTCTAGGAATAACTATGGCTACACCTTC.

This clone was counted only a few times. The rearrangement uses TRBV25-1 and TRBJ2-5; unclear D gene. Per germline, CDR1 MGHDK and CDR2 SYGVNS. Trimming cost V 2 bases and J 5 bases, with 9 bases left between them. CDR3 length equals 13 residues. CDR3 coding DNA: TGTGCCAGCAGTGAACGAGTTGCCGAGACCCAGTACTTC. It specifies CASSERVAETQYF.

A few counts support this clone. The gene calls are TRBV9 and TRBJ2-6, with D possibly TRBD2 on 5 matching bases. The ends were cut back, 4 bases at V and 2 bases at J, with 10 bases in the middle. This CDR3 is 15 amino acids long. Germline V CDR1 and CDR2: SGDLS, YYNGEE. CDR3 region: CASSPGSTGANVLTF. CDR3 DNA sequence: TGTGCCAGCAGCCCGGGGAGCACTGGGGCCAACGTCCTGACTTTC.

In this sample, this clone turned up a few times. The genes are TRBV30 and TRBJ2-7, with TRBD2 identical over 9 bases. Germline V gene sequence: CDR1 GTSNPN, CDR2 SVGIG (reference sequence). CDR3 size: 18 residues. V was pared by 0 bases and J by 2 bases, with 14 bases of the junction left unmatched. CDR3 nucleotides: TGTGCCTGGAGTGTGACTTGGCGCGGGAGGGCCTCCCCCTACGAGCAGTACTTC. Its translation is CAWSVTWRGRASPYEQYF.

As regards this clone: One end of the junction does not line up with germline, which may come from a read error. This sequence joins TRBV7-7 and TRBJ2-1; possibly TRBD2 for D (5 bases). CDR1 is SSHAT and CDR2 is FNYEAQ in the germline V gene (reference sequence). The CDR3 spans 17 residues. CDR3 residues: CASSGGSEVGSYNEQFF. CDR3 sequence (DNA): TGTGCTAGCAGCGGAGGTAGCGAAGTGGGATCCTACAATGAGCAGTTCTTC.